These T cell receptor beta chains were read from a single sample in a study of shared clonotypes between healthy human individuals. Repertoires were generated with immunoSEQ multiplex PCR, while TCRdb's copy carries only in-frame clones and drops some. The table lists some 2,500,000 clones, 92% of them singletons, with about 0.41% in the top ten. Sequencing was done on a sample of naive CD4+ T cells from PBMCs. The origin of the receptors is a man between 18 and 29 years old in good health. Some clones in this sample may be carry-over from other donors' samples. CDR3s include the opening cysteine and the closing phenylalanine or tryptophan. Each record gives: clone size, J gene, V gene, D gene, CDR3 length, CDR3 protein, CDR3 DNA. The D gene is left open where the match is weak. The size of a clone is reported for some rows only, either as once, few or many, or as a class for expanded clones.

NA	TRBJ1-4	TRBV6-5	NA	15	CASSYSAGRGEKLFF	TGTGCCAGCAGTTACTCGGCAGGGAGGGGTGAAAAACTGTTTTTT
NA	TRBJ2-7	TRBV30	TRBD2	14	CAWGNGLAGYEQYF	TGTGCCTGGGGCAATGGACTAGCGGGATACGAGCAGTACTTC
once	TRBJ1-1	TRBV28	NA	12	CASSLGTTEAFF	TGTGCCAGCAGTTTGGGGACCACTGAAGCTTTCTTT
NA	TRBJ2-1	TRBV19	NA	15	CASRRNGQPNNEQFF	TGTGCCAGTCGAAGGAACGGGCAGCCCAACAATGAGCAGTTCTTC
NA	TRBJ1-2	TRBV19	NA	14	CASSIDFHWDGYTF	TGTGCCAGTAGTATAGATTTCCACTGGGATGGCTACACCTTC
NA	TRBJ1-1	TRBV27	TRBD1	12	CASWGQGSEAFF	TGTGCCAGTTGGGGACAGGGCAGCGAAGCTTTCTTT
NA	TRBJ1-2	TRBV18	NA	14	CASSPARGSAGYTF	TGTGCCAGCTCACCGGCCAGAGGCTCTGCTGGCTACACCTTC
NA	TRBJ2-7	TRBV27	TRBD1	14	CASSRPGQTYEQYF	TGTGCCAGCAGTCGCCCGGGACAGACCTACGAGCAGTACTTC
NA	TRBJ2-1	TRBV2	NA	15	CATTSQGSSYNEQFF	TGTGCCACCACATCCCAGGGGAGCTCCTACAATGAGCAGTTCTTC
NA	TRBJ1-1	TRBV4-1	NA	14	CASSQRERKEKAFF	TGCGCCAGCAGCCAAAGGGAACGGAAGGAAAAAGCTTTCTTT
NA	TRBJ1-5	TRBV7-3	NA	13	CASSAGWGQPQHF	TGTGCCAGCAGCGCGGGATGGGGTCAGCCCCAGCATTTT
NA	TRBJ1-3	TRBV7-9	NA	14	CASSLGGSGNTIYF	TGTGCCAGCAGCTTAGGGGGCTCTGGAAACACCATATATTTT
NA	TRBJ2-1	TRBV7-3	TRBD2	16	CASRKLAGSSYNEQFF	TGTGCCAGCAGAAAACTAGCGGGGAGCTCCTACAATGAGCAGTTCTTC
NA	TRBJ2-7	TRBV6-5	NA	15	CASSSWDRGAYEQYF	TGTGCCAGCAGTTCATGGGATCGTGGGGCCTACGAGCAGTACTTC
few	TRBJ2-2	TRBV9	NA	14	CASRLRETTGELFF	TGTGCCAGCAGACTCCGGGAGACCACCGGGGAGCTGTTTTTT
NA	TRBJ2-3	TRBV2	TRBD1	14	CASSGQGASDTQYF	TGTGCCAGCAGCGGACAGGGGGCATCCGATACGCAGTATTTT
NA	TRBJ2-7	TRBV18	NA	14	CASSPPPGAYEQYF	TGTGCCAGCTCACCACCTCCGGGAGCCTACGAGCAGTACTTC
NA	TRBJ2-1	TRBV10-3	NA	13	CAISDRDLNEQFF	TGTGCCATCAGTGATCGGGATCTCAATGAGCAGTTCTTC
few	TRBJ2-7	TRBV7-3	NA	16	CASSLTGLAAPYEQYF	TGTGCCAGCAGCTTAACGGGGTTGGCTGCCCCCTACGAGCAGTACTTC
NA	TRBJ1-5	TRBV2	NA	15	CASSERGLSNQPQHF	TGTGCCAGCAGTGAGAGGGGCCTTAGCAATCAGCCCCAGCATTTT
NA	TRBJ2-1	TRBV5-5	NA	15	CASSSTSPLYNEQFF	TGTGCCAGCAGCAGTACTAGCCCTCTCTACAATGAGCAGTTCTTC
NA	TRBJ1-5	TRBV7-8	NA	16	CASSLAFRASNQPQHF	TGTGCCAGCAGCTTAGCTTTCAGGGCGAGCAATCAGCCCCAGCATTTT
once	TRBJ2-2	TRBV7-3	TRBD1	14	CASSQGAGTGELFF	TGTGCCAGCAGCCAGGGGGCGGGCACCGGGGAGCTGTTTTTT
once	TRBJ1-2	TRBV28	NA	13	CASSFSTVYGYTF	TGTGCCAGCAGTTTTAGTACAGTTTATGGCTACACCTTC
NA	TRBJ2-3	TRBV5-1	NA	13	CASSLDPSDTQYF	TGCGCCAGCAGCTTGGATCCATCAGATACGCAGTATTTT
NA	TRBJ2-1	TRBV7-2	NA	13	CASARVGLNEQFF	TGTGCCAGCGCGCGTGTGGGTCTAAATGAGCAGTTCTTC
once	TRBJ1-2	TRBV28	TRBD1	14	CASSPGTGVYGYTF	TGTGCCAGCAGTCCCGGGACAGGGGTCTATGGCTACACCTTC
NA	TRBJ2-1	TRBV5-4	NA	15	CASSLGSGPYNEQFF	TGTGCCAGCAGCTTGGGTAGCGGCCCTTACAATGAGCAGTTCTTC
NA	TRBJ2-1	TRBV5-4	NA	13	CASSPMGAVEQFF	TGTGCCAGCAGCCCCATGGGAGCGGTTGAGCAGTTCTTC
NA	TRBJ2-7	TRBV6-1	TRBD2	14	CASRLAGEPYEQYF	TGTGCCAGCAGACTAGCGGGAGAACCCTACGAGCAGTACTTC
NA	TRBJ1-1	TRBV10-3	NA	15	CAISVFSGGVGGAFF	TGTGCCATCAGTGTCTTCTCCGGAGGGGTTGGGGGAGCTTTCTTT
NA	TRBJ2-6	TRBV6-7	TRBD1	19	CASSYPGTGEIPGANVLTF	TGTGCCAGCAGTTACCCCGGGACAGGGGAGATCCCTGGGGCCAACGTCCTGACTTTC
NA	TRBJ1-2	TRBV28	NA	14	CASTTQWVNYGYTF	TGTGCCAGCACTACCCAGTGGGTCAACTATGGCTACACCTTC
NA	TRBJ1-1	TRBV19	NA	17	CASTSGNHRVENTEAFF	TGTGCCAGTACTTCAGGAAATCACCGGGTGGAGAACACTGAAGCTTTCTTT
NA	TRBJ1-2	TRBV6-5	TRBD1	16	CASSYSSPGGSRGYTF	TGTGCCAGCAGTTACTCGAGCCCAGGGGGTAGTAGGGGCTACACCTTC
NA	TRBJ2-7	TRBV7-6	TRBD2	18	CASSPAGLAGGPLYEQYF	TGTGCCAGCAGCCCCGCGGGACTAGCGGGAGGCCCCCTCTACGAGCAGTACTTC
NA	TRBJ1-1	TRBV19	TRBD1	14	CASSAQGEWTEAFF	TGTGCCAGTAGTGCTCAGGGGGAGTGGACTGAAGCTTTCTTT
NA	TRBJ2-7	TRBV6-1	TRBD2	14	CASSWTSGNDEQYF	TGTGCCAGCAGTTGGACTAGCGGGAACGACGAGCAGTACTTC
NA	TRBJ1-2	TRBV7-2	NA	15	CASSLGTPDNYGYTF	TGTGCCAGCAGCTTAGGTACACCCGATAACTATGGCTACACCTTC
NA	TRBJ2-7	TRBV28	TRBD1	16	CASSPPTPGQGYEQYF	TGTGCCAGCAGCCCACCGACACCGGGACAGGGCTACGAGCAGTACTTC
once	TRBJ2-3	TRBV6-4	NA	15	CASSLGTSKADTQYF	TGTGCCAGCAGTTTGGGTACTAGCAAAGCAGATACGCAGTATTTT
NA	TRBJ1-1	TRBV7-2	TRBD1	13	CASSFRGETEAFF	TGTGCCAGCAGCTTCAGGGGGGAAACTGAAGCTTTCTTT
NA	TRBJ2-1	TRBV9	TRBD2	18	CASSVAGVAGGPGNEQFF	TGTGCCAGCAGCGTAGCTGGGGTAGCGGGAGGGCCTGGGAATGAGCAGTTCTTC
NA	TRBJ2-1	TRBV7-7	NA	14	CASSLEGGHNEQFF	TGTGCCAGCAGCTTAGAGGGCGGACACAATGAGCAGTTCTTC
NA	TRBJ2-7	TRBV18	TRBD1	18	CASSPARQGQGFAYEQYF	TGTGCCAGCTCACCGGCTCGACAGGGGCAAGGTTTCGCCTACGAGCAGTACTTC
once	TRBJ2-7	TRBV27	NA	13	CASSLSDGYEQYF	TGTGCCAGCAGTTTATCGGACGGCTACGAGCAGTACTTC
once	TRBJ2-7	TRBV5-1	NA	15	CASSVTGALSYEQYF	TGCGCCAGCAGCGTAACGGGAGCCCTCTCCTACGAGCAGTACTTC
once	TRBJ2-3	TRBV11-2	TRBD2	15	CASSTSGSRTDTQYF	TGTGCCAGCAGTACCAGCGGGAGTCGCACAGATACGCAGTATTTT
NA	TRBJ1-2	TRBV28	NA	15	CASSLFAGRVYGYTF	TGTGCCAGCAGTTTATTCGCAGGGAGGGTCTATGGCTACACCTTC
NA	TRBJ1-2	TRBV10-3	TRBD1	15	CAISESGQGDYGYTF	TGTGCCATCAGTGAGTCGGGACAGGGGGACTATGGCTACACCTTC
NA	TRBJ1-1	TRBV2	NA	13	CASRVSLNTEAFF	TGTGCCAGCAGGGTCAGTTTGAACACTGAAGCTTTCTTT
NA	TRBJ1-4	TRBV5-1	NA	17	CASSPLTDGEFNEKLFF	TGCGCCAGCAGCCCTTTAACGGACGGGGAGTTTAATGAAAAACTGTTTTTT
NA	TRBJ1-4	TRBV5-4	NA	16	CASSLGAAATNEKLFF	TGTGCCAGCAGCTTGGGGGCAGCCGCAACTAATGAAAAACTGTTTTTT
NA	TRBJ2-2	TRBV9	NA	14	CASEARANTGELFF	TGTGCCAGCGAGGCCCGCGCGAACACCGGGGAGCTGTTTTTT
NA	TRBJ1-6	TRBV30	NA	14	CAWSVRLNNSPLHF	TGTGCCTGGAGTGTACGGCTAAATAATTCACCCCTCCACTTT